Listed below are T cell receptor beta chains from one sample, sequenced in a study of blood T cell repertoires in COVID-19. Measured with immunoSEQ multiplex PCR; TCRdb has only the in-frame clones, and not every one. Of around 100,000 clones in the sample, roughly 82% were seen once. The sequenced sample was peripheral blood. The receptor set was obtained from a human donor in a cohort sampled during active COVID-19. Both conserved end residues are part of each CDR3.

V gene: TRBV24-1
CDR3 protein: CATSHLSTGLETQYF

V gene: TRBV7-9
CDR3 protein: CASSLGPAGGHGEQFF

V gene: TRBV9
CDR3 protein: CASSPLPQGAGNTIYF

V gene: TRBV6-5
CDR3 protein: CASRSGGSYNEQFF

V gene: TRBV18
CDR3 protein: CASSPPGTGFVGEAFF

V gene: TRBV9
CDR3 protein: CASSVGALFYYGYTF

V gene: TRBV6-5
CDR3 protein: CASRGGVDTEKLFF

V gene: TRBV10-3
CDR3 protein: CAISESTSRGHQPQHF

V gene: TRBV29-1
CDR3 protein: CSVEGQIRDTIYF

V gene: TRBV5-1
CDR3 protein: CASRRTSGGSGANVLTF

V gene: TRBV6-2/TRBV6-3
CDR3 protein: CASSYSPDTQYF

V gene: TRBV2
CDR3 protein: CASSQQGAGEKLFF

V gene: TRBV28
CDR3 protein: CASSAPGQGYEQYF

V gene: TRBV5-1
CDR3 protein: CASSRNNNYTF

V gene: TRBV23-1
CDR3 protein: CASPCGRQAPTRDPYEQYF

V gene: TRBV2
CDR3 protein: CASSATTSGILGDTQYF

V gene: TRBV4-3
CDR3 protein: CASSQQRGNEQYF

V gene: TRBV7-9
CDR3 protein: CASRDSWNTEAFF

V gene: TRBV27
CDR3 protein: CASRRNRISSYNEQFF

V gene: TRBV4-1
CDR3 protein: CASSQDLRTPNYGYTF

V gene: TRBV29-1
CDR3 protein: CSVAGQGHSTDTQYF

V gene: TRBV2
CDR3 protein: CASTMALRAYEQYF

V gene: TRBV2
CDR3 protein: CASSAGTSGGKTQYF

V gene: TRBV13
CDR3 protein: CASSLRGGYEQYF

V gene: TRBV3-1/TRBV3-2
CDR3 protein: CASSQYRPSGEETQYF

V gene: TRBV4-1
CDR3 protein: CASSRIGTSGGLWQYF

V gene: TRBV7-2
CDR3 protein: CASSSTGPNYEQYF

V gene: TRBV5-8
CDR3 protein: CASSLGDSGGTDTQYF

V gene: TRBV7-3
CDR3 protein: CASSLYPQGGGTEAFF

V gene: TRBV7-2
CDR3 protein: CASSLELAGGETQYF

V gene: TRBV7-8
CDR3 protein: CASSLMGAGGQPQHF

V gene: TRBV15
CDR3 protein: CATSTSRAMNTEAFF

V gene: TRBV15
CDR3 protein: CATSRDGGQGATNEKLFF

V gene: TRBV18
CDR3 protein: CASSQDRDNSPLHF

V gene: TRBV7-6
CDR3 protein: CASSPRGGQSYNEQFF

V gene: TRBV5-4
CDR3 protein: CASSFGGGDRSDEQYF

V gene: TRBV19
CDR3 protein: CASSLQGGRATNEKLFF

V gene: TRBV5-5
CDR3 protein: CASSLSARSTDTQYF

V gene: TRBV6-5
CDR3 protein: CAAREGPAKNIQYF

V gene: TRBV28
CDR3 protein: CASSLIQGWFYGYTF

V gene: TRBV28
CDR3 protein: CASRSPGGASEQFF

V gene: TRBV21-1
CDR3 protein: CASSKSILGQGSAYEQYF

V gene: TRBV6-5
CDR3 protein: CASSSSIKSGHYGYTF

V gene: TRBV13
CDR3 protein: CASSSGQGSYEQYF

V gene: TRBV11-3
CDR3 protein: CASAYYSYGYTF

V gene: TRBV7-2
CDR3 protein: CASSDTPGTVGQFF

V gene: TRBV20-1
CDR3 protein: CSAQQGTEAFF

V gene: TRBV7-3
CDR3 protein: CASSLGQENSPLHF

V gene: TRBV12-3/TRBV12-4
CDR3 protein: CASSANPGYGYTF

V gene: TRBV28
CDR3 protein: CASSFHRGIRELFF

V gene: TRBV18
CDR3 protein: CASSPPGQSRASGNTIYF

V gene: TRBV9
CDR3 protein: CASSVGPGQVGGGGYTF

V gene: TRBV6-6
CDR3 protein: CASRWEGGRGGYTF

V gene: TRBV28
CDR3 protein: CASSLWSSGGPSDTGELFF

V gene: TRBV6-2/TRBV6-3
CDR3 protein: CASSSPRAGAYYEQYF

V gene: TRBV18
CDR3 protein: CASSLTEHSYEQYF

V gene: TRBV9
CDR3 protein: CASSVGQGTYGYTF

V gene: TRBV5-4
CDR3 protein: CASSPSGGAPYEQYF